This is a list of T cell receptor beta chains from one sample in a study of blood T cell repertoires in COVID-19. The method was immunoSEQ multiplex PCR; TCRdb's version includes in-frame clones alone and lacks a portion of them. The data hold roughly 250,000 clones, with more than 75% observed a single time. Sequences were obtained from PBMCs or T cells enriched from blood (not recorded which). These receptors all come from a woman aged 50 to 65 who had recovered from COVID-19. Each CDR3 is given with its conserved first and last residue. The order of the fields is clone size, J gene, CDR3 length, V gene, D gene, CDR3 DNA, CDR3 protein. A D gene is named only where the DNA matches it firmly. The size of a clone is reported for some rows only, either as once, few or many, or as a class for expanded clones.

abundance: .; j_gene: TRBJ1-2; len: 13; v_gene: TRBV10-3; d_gene: TRBD1; CDR3nt: TGTGCCATCAGCGTCACAGGGGTGCATGGCTACACCTTC; CDR3aa: CAISVTGVHGYTF
abundance: .; j_gene: TRBJ2-2; len: 15; v_gene: TRBV5-1; d_gene: .; CDR3nt: TGCGCCAGCGGAATGGGGACTGCGAACACCGGGGAGCTGTTTTTT; CDR3aa: CASGMGTANTGELFF
abundance: .; j_gene: TRBJ1-2; len: 12; v_gene: TRBV6-5; d_gene: .; CDR3nt: TGTGCCAGCGGGCAGGGCGGATATGGCTACACCTTC; CDR3aa: CASGQGGYGYTF
abundance: .; j_gene: TRBJ2-1; len: 18; v_gene: TRBV5-4; d_gene: TRBD1; CDR3nt: TGTGCCAGCAGCGAACCGGGACAGGGCGTACGATCGTACAATGAGCAGTTCTTC; CDR3aa: CASSEPGQGVRSYNEQFF
abundance: .; j_gene: TRBJ2-7; len: 15; v_gene: TRBV5-1; d_gene: .; CDR3nt: TGCGCCAGCAGCTTGGCCGGGATTAATCGGGGCGAGCAGTACTTC; CDR3aa: CASSLAGINRGEQYF
abundance: .; j_gene: TRBJ2-3; len: 13; v_gene: TRBV19; d_gene: TRBD2; CDR3nt: TGTGCCAGTAGTAGCGGGAGTACGGATACGCAGTATTTT; CDR3aa: CASSSGSTDTQYF
abundance: .; j_gene: TRBJ2-1; len: 17; v_gene: TRBV11-3; d_gene: TRBD2; CDR3nt: TGTGCCAGCAGCTTGGAGGGGTGGGGACTAGCCTACATTGAGCAGTTCTTC; CDR3aa: CASSLEGWGLAYIEQFF
abundance: .; j_gene: TRBJ1-1; len: 13; v_gene: TRBV27; d_gene: .; CDR3nt: TGTGCCAGCAGTTTATCCGTAAACACTGAAGCTTTCTTT; CDR3aa: CASSLSVNTEAFF
abundance: .; j_gene: TRBJ2-4; len: 18; v_gene: TRBV4-1; d_gene: TRBD2; CDR3nt: TGCGCCAGCAGCCCCGGACTAGCGGGGGGGCGGGCCAAAAACATTCAGTACTTC; CDR3aa: CASSPGLAGGRAKNIQYF
abundance: .; j_gene: TRBJ1-2; len: 12; v_gene: TRBV20-1; d_gene: .; CDR3nt: TGCAGTGCTAGTAAGCAGCGTGATGGCTACACCTTC; CDR3aa: CSASKQRDGYTF
abundance: .; j_gene: TRBJ2-3; len: 16; v_gene: TRBV14; d_gene: TRBD1; CDR3nt: TGTGCCAGCAGCCAAGAGGTGACAGGGCGGTCAGATACGCAGTATTTT; CDR3aa: CASSQEVTGRSDTQYF
abundance: .; j_gene: TRBJ2-1; len: 17; v_gene: TRBV30; d_gene: TRBD1; CDR3nt: TGTGCCTGGACAGTGACAGGGGCGTTCTTATCCTACAATGAGCAGTTCTTC; CDR3aa: CAWTVTGAFLSYNEQFF
abundance: few; j_gene: TRBJ1-5; len: 16; v_gene: TRBV7-2; d_gene: .; CDR3nt: TGTGCCAGCAGCTTATACCCAGGGAACCCGTCATTGCCCCAGCATTTT; CDR3aa: CASSLYPGNPSLPQHF
abundance: .; j_gene: TRBJ2-3; len: 16; v_gene: TRBV3-1/TRBV3-2; d_gene: .; CDR3nt: TGTGCCAGCAGCCAGAGGCGATCCTCTAGCACAGATACGCAGTATTTT; CDR3aa: CASSQRRSSSTDTQYF
abundance: .; j_gene: TRBJ1-4; len: 17; v_gene: TRBV3-1/TRBV3-2; d_gene: TRBD1; CDR3nt: TGTGCCAGCAGCCACCGCGGACAGGGAAGAACTAATGAAAAACTGTTTTTT; CDR3aa: CASSHRGQGRTNEKLFF
abundance: .; j_gene: TRBJ1-4; len: 14; v_gene: TRBV4-1; d_gene: .; CDR3nt: TGCGCCAGCAGCCAGCGAGAGGGAGGTGAAAAACTGTTTTTT; CDR3aa: CASSQREGGEKLFF
abundance: .; j_gene: TRBJ1-5; len: 12; v_gene: TRBV2; d_gene: .; CDR3nt: TGTGCCAGCAGTGTAGAATCAGAGGCCCAGCATTTT; CDR3aa: CASSVESEAQHF
abundance: .; j_gene: TRBJ2-2; len: 16; v_gene: TRBV5-1; d_gene: TRBD1; CDR3nt: TGCGCCAGCAGACCCCAAGGACAGGGGGCGGCCGGGGAGCTGTTTTTT; CDR3aa: CASRPQGQGAAGELFF
abundance: .; j_gene: TRBJ1-6; len: 16; v_gene: TRBV7-2; d_gene: .; CDR3nt: TGTGCCAGCAGCTCCGGGTTGAGCGTTATTAATTCACCCCTCCACTTT; CDR3aa: CASSSGLSVINSPLHF
abundance: once; j_gene: TRBJ1-6; len: 14; v_gene: TRBV7-2; d_gene: TRBD1; CDR3nt: TGTGCCAGCAGCTGGGACAGTGGGCCGGGGCCCCTCCACTTT; CDR3aa: CASSWDSGPGPLHF
abundance: .; j_gene: TRBJ2-1; len: 13; v_gene: TRBV19; d_gene: .; CDR3nt: TGTGCCAGTAGTATTGGACTAGACAGGGAGCAGTTCTTC; CDR3aa: CASSIGLDREQFF
abundance: .; j_gene: TRBJ1-1; len: 13; v_gene: TRBV5-5; d_gene: .; CDR3nt: TGTGCCAGCAGCTTGGAGGGGATAGGTGGAGCTTTCTTT; CDR3aa: CASSLEGIGGAFF
abundance: .; j_gene: TRBJ1-1; len: 15; v_gene: TRBV7-8; d_gene: .; CDR3nt: TGTGCCAGCACCGGCTGGAGACAGGTGAACACTGAAGCTTTCTTT; CDR3aa: CASTGWRQVNTEAFF